A selection of T cell receptor beta chains follows, all from one sample in a study of vaccination and CD4 T cells after COVID-19. These receptors have no identified antigens. Each CDR3 protein gets one entry after TCRdb re-called the PCR reads with MiXCR. This table holds approximately 11,000 distinct CDR3 sequences, approximately 50% found once. The sequenced material came from CD4+ T cells from blood, cultured in vitro. Receptors originate from a human donor who had recovered from COVID-19. Both conserved end residues are part of each CDR3. The D gene is left open where the match is weak. Clone size, where shown, is once, few, many, or a class for clones that have expanded.

D gene: TRBD1
CDR3 length: 13
V gene: TRBV19
J gene: TRBJ1-3
clone size: few
CDR3 protein: CASSIGTVPRVHF
CDR3 DNA: TGTGCCAGTAGTATTGGGACAGTTCCCAGGGTACATTTT

D gene: .
CDR3 length: 12
V gene: TRBV28
J gene: TRBJ2-1
clone size: .
CDR3 protein: CASRVGYNEQFF
CDR3 DNA: TGTGCCAGCAGGGTGGGGTACAATGAGCAGTTCTTC

D gene: .
CDR3 length: 13
V gene: TRBV5-1
J gene: TRBJ2-3
clone size: .
CDR3 protein: CASSEIPTDTQYF
CDR3 DNA: TGCGCCAGCAGCGAGATCCCCACAGATACGCAGTATTTT

D gene: .
CDR3 length: 16
V gene: TRBV10-2
J gene: TRBJ2-4
clone size: .
CDR3 protein: CASSDPLLGAKNIQYF
CDR3 DNA: TGCGCCAGCAGTGATCCATTACTAGGAGCCAAAAACATTCAGTACTTC

D gene: .
CDR3 length: 15
V gene: TRBV20-1
J gene: TRBJ2-7
clone size: .
CDR3 protein: CSARTTYGKIYEQYF
CDR3 DNA: TGCAGTGCTAGAACAACTTACGGGAAGATCTACGAGCAGTACTTC

D gene: TRBD2
CDR3 length: 17
V gene: TRBV4-2
J gene: TRBJ2-3
clone size: .
CDR3 protein: CASSQAVAGGPTDTQYF
CDR3 DNA: TGTGCCAGCAGCCAGGCTGTAGCGGGGGGGCCCACAGATACGCAGTATTTT

D gene: TRBD1
CDR3 length: 16
V gene: TRBV5-1
J gene: TRBJ1-1
clone size: .
CDR3 protein: CASSLEARGMGTEAFF
CDR3 DNA: TGCGCCAGCAGCTTGGAGGCCAGGGGGATGGGTACTGAAGCTTTCTTT

D gene: .
CDR3 length: 12
V gene: TRBV30
J gene: TRBJ1-5
clone size: .
CDR3 protein: CAPGHLYRPQHF
CDR3 DNA: TGTGCCCCCGGACACCTATATCGGCCCCAGCATTTT

D gene: .
CDR3 length: 12
V gene: TRBV30
J gene: TRBJ1-5
clone size: .
CDR3 protein: CAPGHLYQPQHF
CDR3 DNA: TGTGCCCCCGGACACCTATATCAGCCCCAGCATTTT

D gene: TRBD1
CDR3 length: 17
V gene: TRBV7-2
J gene: TRBJ2-3
clone size: .
CDR3 protein: CASRKRPGTGGADTQYF
CDR3 DNA: TGTGCCAGCAGAAAGCGGCCGGGGACAGGGGGCGCGGATACGCAGTATTTT

D gene: TRBD1
CDR3 length: 14
V gene: TRBV20-1
J gene: TRBJ2-7
clone size: .
CDR3 protein: CSAGQGWKSYEQYF
CDR3 DNA: TGCAGTGCTGGACAGGGATGGAAAAGCTACGAGCAGTACTTC

D gene: .
CDR3 length: 12
V gene: TRBV20-1
J gene: TRBJ2-5
clone size: large
CDR3 protein: CSASRVVETQYF
CDR3 DNA: TGCAGTGCTAGTAGGGTCGTGGAGACCCAGTACTTC

D gene: .
CDR3 length: 14
V gene: TRBV28
J gene: TRBJ2-7
clone size: once
CDR3 protein: CASMVGGSSYEQYF
CDR3 DNA: TGTGCCAGCATGGTGGGCGGAAGCTCCTACGAGCAGTACTTC

D gene: TRBD1
CDR3 length: 13
V gene: TRBV20-1
J gene: TRBJ1-2
clone size: .
CDR3 protein: CSARTGQGFGYTF
CDR3 DNA: TGCAGTGCTAGAACAGGACAGGGATTTGGCTACACCTTC

D gene: TRBD1
CDR3 length: 15
V gene: TRBV24-1
J gene: TRBJ2-1
clone size: .
CDR3 protein: CATSDPGQGGHEQFF
CDR3 DNA: TGTGCCACCAGTGACCCGGGACAGGGGGGGCATGAGCAGTTCTTC

D gene: .
CDR3 length: 13
V gene: TRBV2
J gene: TRBJ1-2
clone size: .
CDR3 protein: CASRETANYGYTF
CDR3 DNA: TGTGCCAGCCGAGAGACAGCGAACTATGGCTACACCTTC

D gene: TRBD2
CDR3 length: 16
V gene: TRBV20-1
J gene: TRBJ2-5
clone size: few
CDR3 protein: CSASRRASGYQETQYF
CDR3 DNA: TGCAGTGCTAGTCGACGGGCTAGCGGATACCAAGAGACCCAGTACTTC

D gene: TRBD1
CDR3 length: 15
V gene: TRBV7-9
J gene: TRBJ2-2
clone size: few
CDR3 protein: CASSTGGLNTGELFF
CDR3 DNA: TGTGCCAGCAGTACAGGGGGCCTTAACACCGGGGAGCTGTTTTTT

D gene: TRBD1
CDR3 length: 18
V gene: TRBV10-1
J gene: TRBJ2-3
clone size: .
CDR3 protein: CASSHRGLTASGTDTQYF
CDR3 DNA: TGCGCCAGCAGTCATAGGGGGCTAACGGCCTCAGGCACAGATACGCAGTATTTT

D gene: .
CDR3 length: 15
V gene: TRBV4-2
J gene: TRBJ2-7
clone size: .
CDR3 protein: CASSHERGGANEQYF
CDR3 DNA: TGTGCCAGCAGCCACGAACGAGGGGGGGCCAACGAGCAGTACTTC

D gene: .
CDR3 length: 13
V gene: TRBV12-3/TRBV12-4
J gene: TRBJ2-1
clone size: .
CDR3 protein: CASTVDSYNEQFF
CDR3 DNA: TGTGCCAGCACCGTGGACAGTTACAATGAGCAGTTCTTC

D gene: .
CDR3 length: 13
V gene: TRBV6-1
J gene: TRBJ2-1
clone size: .
CDR3 protein: CATSSGAADEQFF
CDR3 DNA: TGTGCCACCTCGTCCGGGGCGGCGGATGAGCAGTTCTTC

D gene: .
CDR3 length: 13
V gene: TRBV19
J gene: TRBJ2-5
clone size: few
CDR3 protein: CASSSGYRGTQYF
CDR3 DNA: TGTGCCAGTAGTAGTGGATACCGAGGGACCCAGTACTTC

D gene: .
CDR3 length: 11
V gene: TRBV2
J gene: TRBJ2-1
clone size: .
CDR3 protein: CASTLYNEQFF
CDR3 DNA: TGTGCCAGCACCCTATACAATGAGCAGTTCTTC

D gene: .
CDR3 length: 14
V gene: TRBV4-2
J gene: TRBJ2-3
clone size: large
CDR3 protein: CASSQGTSADTQYF
CDR3 DNA: TGTGCCAGCAGCCAAGGGACCTCTGCAGATACGCAGTATTTT

D gene: .
CDR3 length: 16
V gene: TRBV20-1
J gene: TRBJ2-1
clone size: .
CDR3 protein: CSARDLFGARPFEQFF
CDR3 DNA: TGCAGTGCTAGAGATCTTTTCGGGGCACGCCCGTTTGAGCAGTTCTTC

D gene: TRBD2
CDR3 length: 14
V gene: TRBV20-1
J gene: TRBJ2-7
clone size: few
CDR3 protein: CSARAGGGSYEQYF
CDR3 DNA: TGCAGTGCTAGAGCCGGCGGGGGTTCCTACGAGCAGTACTTC

D gene: .
CDR3 length: 11
V gene: TRBV19
J gene: TRBJ1-5
clone size: .
CDR3 protein: CATYSNQPQHF
CDR3 DNA: TGTGCCACCTATAGCAATCAGCCCCAGCATTTT

D gene: .
CDR3 length: 13
V gene: TRBV5-1
J gene: TRBJ2-3
clone size: .
CDR3 protein: CASSPGGTDTQYF
CDR3 DNA: TGCGCCAGCAGCCCGGGCGGCACAGATACGCAGTATTTT

D gene: .
CDR3 length: 14
V gene: TRBV28
J gene: TRBJ1-1
clone size: .
CDR3 protein: CASRADRFGTEAFF
CDR3 DNA: TGTGCCAGCAGAGCCGACAGGTTTGGCACTGAAGCTTTCTTT

D gene: .
CDR3 length: 16
V gene: TRBV6-1
J gene: TRBJ1-3
clone size: .
CDR3 protein: CASSEAWRATGNTIYF
CDR3 DNA: TGTGCCAGCAGTGAAGCTTGGAGGGCAACTGGAAACACCATATATTTT

D gene: .
CDR3 length: 16
V gene: TRBV7-6
J gene: TRBJ1-3
clone size: .
CDR3 protein: CASSSSGGNSGNTIYF
CDR3 DNA: TGTGCCAGCAGTTCCTCGGGGGGGAACTCTGGAAACACCATATATTTT

D gene: .
CDR3 length: 14
V gene: TRBV9
J gene: TRBJ1-1
clone size: medium-sized
CDR3 protein: CASSLHVGVTEAFF
CDR3 DNA: TGTGCCAGCAGCCTCCACGTAGGGGTCACTGAAGCTTTCTTT

D gene: .
CDR3 length: 15
V gene: TRBV11-2
J gene: TRBJ1-5
clone size: .
CDR3 protein: CASSFGSIGNQPQHF
CDR3 DNA: TGTGCCAGCAGCTTTGGCAGCATCGGCAATCAGCCCCAGCATTTT

D gene: .
CDR3 length: 14
V gene: TRBV28
J gene: TRBJ1-6
clone size: .
CDR3 protein: CASSFRGGKSPLHF
CDR3 DNA: TGTGCCAGCAGTTTCCGGGGGGGTAAGTCACCCCTCCACTTT

D gene: TRBD1
CDR3 length: 16
V gene: TRBV6-1
J gene: TRBJ1-1
clone size: .
CDR3 protein: CASSTGTASSNTEAFF
CDR3 DNA: TGTGCCAGCAGTACAGGGACAGCTAGCTCGAACACTGAAGCTTTCTTT

D gene: TRBD1
CDR3 length: 16
V gene: TRBV7-9
J gene: TRBJ1-2
clone size: .
CDR3 protein: CASSLGGQGANYGYTF
CDR3 DNA: TGTGCCAGCAGCTTAGGAGGACAGGGGGCGAACTATGGCTACACCTTC

D gene: .
CDR3 length: 12
V gene: TRBV2
J gene: TRBJ1-5
clone size: .
CDR3 protein: CASSEDKSPQHF
CDR3 DNA: TGTGCCAGCAGTGAAGACAAGTCCCCCCAGCATTTT

D gene: .
CDR3 length: 19
V gene: TRBV7-9
J gene: TRBJ1-6
clone size: .
CDR3 protein: CASSLGQITASSYNSPLHF
CDR3 DNA: TGTGCCAGCAGCTTGGGGCAGATAACAGCGAGCTCCTATAATTCACCCCTCCACTTT

D gene: .
CDR3 length: 16
V gene: TRBV15
J gene: TRBJ2-7
clone size: .
CDR3 protein: CATSRGGRGPSYEQYF
CDR3 DNA: TGTGCCACCAGCAGAGGGGGTAGGGGCCCCAGCTACGAGCAGTACTTC

D gene: TRBD2
CDR3 length: 14
V gene: TRBV5-1
J gene: TRBJ2-3
clone size: .
CDR3 protein: CASSQSGRTDTQYF
CDR3 DNA: TGCGCCAGCAGCCAGAGCGGGAGGACAGATACGCAGTATTTT

D gene: .
CDR3 length: 17
V gene: TRBV11-2
J gene: TRBJ1-6
clone size: once
CDR3 protein: CASSLDTAASYNSPLHF
CDR3 DNA: TGTGCCAGCAGCTTAGATACGGCGGCCTCCTATAATTCACCCCTCCACTTT

D gene: TRBD1
CDR3 length: 16
V gene: TRBV6-2/TRBV6-3
J gene: TRBJ2-2
clone size: .
CDR3 protein: CATFPNPGQYTGELFF
CDR3 DNA: TGTGCCACGTTCCCAAATCCGGGACAGTACACCGGGGAGCTGTTTTTT

D gene: .
CDR3 length: 12
V gene: TRBV28
J gene: TRBJ1-5
clone size: few
CDR3 protein: CASSLSLQPQHF
CDR3 DNA: TGTGCCAGCAGTTTATCCCTCCAGCCCCAGCATTTT

D gene: .
CDR3 length: 15
V gene: TRBV4-1
J gene: TRBJ2-3
clone size: .
CDR3 protein: CASSRGTRGVDTQYF
CDR3 DNA: TGCGCCAGCAGCCGCGGGACAAGGGGTGTCGATACGCAGTATTTT

D gene: .
CDR3 length: 15
V gene: TRBV7-9
J gene: TRBJ1-2
clone size: few
CDR3 protein: CASSPPPPGVYGYTF
CDR3 DNA: TGTGCCAGCAGCCCACCCCCGCCCGGAGTCTATGGCTACACCTTC

D gene: TRBD1
CDR3 length: 14
V gene: TRBV10-3
J gene: TRBJ2-7
clone size: .
CDR3 protein: CASWQGARGYEQYF
CDR3 DNA: TGTGCCAGCTGGCAGGGGGCACGAGGCTACGAGCAGTACTTC

D gene: .
CDR3 length: 17
V gene: TRBV4-2
J gene: TRBJ1-6
clone size: .
CDR3 protein: CASSRGVGQSYNSPLHF
CDR3 DNA: TGTGCCAGCAGCCGAGGGGTGGGGCAGTCCTATAATTCACCCCTCCACTTT

D gene: .
CDR3 length: 15
V gene: TRBV15
J gene: TRBJ2-3
clone size: few
CDR3 protein: CATSRDGNYQNTQYF
CDR3 DNA: TGTGCCACCAGCAGAGATGGGAACTACCAGAATACGCAGTATTTT

D gene: .
CDR3 length: 17
V gene: TRBV6-2/TRBV6-3
J gene: TRBJ2-7
clone size: .
CDR3 protein: CASTTQIDLGSSYEQYF
CDR3 DNA: TGTGCCAGCACGACCCAAATCGACCTAGGGAGCTCCTACGAGCAGTACTTC

D gene: .
CDR3 length: 13
V gene: TRBV7-6
J gene: TRBJ1-2
clone size: .
CDR3 protein: CASSLEGIHGYTF
CDR3 DNA: TGTGCCAGCAGCTTAGAAGGGATCCATGGCTACACCTTC

D gene: .
CDR3 length: 13
V gene: TRBV14
J gene: TRBJ1-1
clone size: .
CDR3 protein: CASSRNRNTEAFF
CDR3 DNA: TGTGCCAGCAGCCGTAACAGGAACACTGAAGCTTTCTTT

D gene: .
CDR3 length: 14
V gene: TRBV29-1
J gene: TRBJ1-2
clone size: .
CDR3 protein: CSVEGGASVYGYTF
CDR3 DNA: TGCAGCGTCGAGGGCGGGGCGTCGGTCTATGGCTACACCTTC

D gene: .
CDR3 length: 13
V gene: TRBV6-1
J gene: TRBJ2-3
clone size: few
CDR3 protein: CASSRGAADTQYF
CDR3 DNA: TGTGCCAGCAGTAGGGGAGCCGCAGATACGCAGTATTTT

D gene: .
CDR3 length: 13
V gene: TRBV2
J gene: TRBJ2-7
clone size: .
CDR3 protein: CASSEIGYYEQYF
CDR3 DNA: TGTGCCAGCAGTGAAATAGGTTACTACGAGCAGTACTTC